This T cell receptor beta chain was recovered during a study of T cell changes during pregnancy in multiple sclerosis. TCRdb's copy holds only in-frame clones and misses some; the assay was immunoSEQ multiplex PCR. The profile shows 64,000 or so clones, almost 97% of them singletons. V dropped 6 bases and J dropped 0 bases, with 15 bases sitting between them. CDR1 is MNHEY and CDR2 is SVGAGI in the germline V gene. The CDR3 length is 15 residues. The chain couples TRBV6-5 to TRBJ2-7; D remains unclear. The sequence was collected from a female donor with multiple sclerosis, enrolled in a pregnancy study. This sample comprised CD8+ T cells from peripheral blood mononuclear cells, obtained after pregnancy. The CDR3 protein is CASRTHGSGSYEQYF. The CDR3 DNA reads as TGTGCCAGCAGAACCCACGGGTCGGGCTCCTACGAGCAGTACTTC.